The 5 T cell receptor beta chains listed next were all sequenced from one sample in a study of blood T cell repertoires in COVID-19. Produced via immunoSEQ multiplex PCR; TCRdb's table is partial and in-frame only. The sample includes about 200,000 clones, about nine tenths of them seen just once. Sequenced: peripheral blood. All receptors come from a man older than 75 with acute or convalescent COVID-19.

J is TRBJ2-2 and V is TRBV18, with 9 nucleotides matching TRBD2. V gave up 6 bases and J gave up 4 bases; unmatched junction bases: 9. CDR1 and CDR2 from the germline V gene are KGHSH and LQKENI. CDR3 length: 16 residues. CDR3 sequence reads: CASSQMTSGLTGELFF. The CDR3 bases are TGTGCCAGCTCCCAGATGACTAGCGGACTCACCGGGGAGCTGTTTTTT.

The chain couples TRBV5-1 to TRBJ2-5, with 7 positions matching TRBD2. CDR3 length: 15 amino acids. Germline CDR1 and CDR2: SGHRS and YFSETQ. The V segment lost 3 bases and the J segment 5 bases; nucleotides outside the gene matches: 10. This CDR3 reads CASSSRGVAGETQYF. In nucleotides, the CDR3 is TGCGCCAGCAGCTCCCGGGGGGTAGCTGGTGAGACCCAGTACTTC.

V usage is TRBV5-1 and J usage is TRBJ1-3; D is possibly TRBD1 (5 bases). The CDR3 is made up of 13 amino acids. Germline CDR1 SGHRS, CDR2 YFSETQ. V dropped 8 bases and J dropped 0 bases, with 9 bases sitting between them. The CDR3 bases are TGCGCCAGTACGACAGCCTCTGGAAACACCATATATTTT. Translated, it gives CASTTASGNTIYF.

V and J are TRBV14 and TRBJ2-7; 9 bases are shared with TRBD2. The CDR3 has 13 amino acids. The germline V gene has CDR1 SGHDN and CDR2 FVKESK. The CDR3 here is CASSQDMQREVFV. The CDR3 nucleotides read TGTGCCAGCAGCCAAGATATGCAGCGGGAGGTTTTCGTC.

This clone was recorded a few times. V is TRBV29-1 and J is TRBJ1-3; possibly TRBD1 for D (6 bases). V was trimmed by 0 bases and J by 15 bases, leaving 12 bases between them. Germline V CDR1 and CDR2: SQVTM, ANQGSEA. The CDR3 loop spans 11 amino acids. This CDR3 reads CSVEDVDSAYF. CDR3 coding DNA: TGCAGCGTTGAAGATGTGGACAGCGCATATTTT. The whole variable domain, remainder taken from reference TRBV29-1 and TRBJ1-3, is SAVISQKPSRDICQRGTSLTIQCQVDSQVTMMFWYRQQPGQSLTLIATANQGSEATYESGFVIDKFPISRPNLTFSTLTVSNMSPEDSSIYLCSVEDVDSAYFGEGSWLTVV.